Following are 12 T cell receptor beta chains from one sample sequenced in a study of regulatory T cells in long-lasting Graves disease. CDR3-region Arm-PCR and iRepertoire HTBI primers produced the TCR beta libraries. TCRdb recomputed calls from the multiplex PCR reads with MiXCR, one row per CDR3 protein. Among 650,000 to 700,000 distinct CDR3 sequences listed, approximately 29% were seen once. Time point noted: persistent/refractory GD, antithyroid drugs over 5 years with positive TRAb. The authors made the TCR library using RNA they extracted from PBMCs. Sequenced here: peripheral blood mononuclear cells (PBMCs), sampled when the disease was refractory, from a patient treated with antithyroid drugs. These receptors all come from a female donor with Graves disease.

The chain employs TRBV7-3 and TRBJ1-2, with D maybe TRBD1 (5 bases). Germline V gives CDR1 SGHTA, CDR2 FQGTGA. Trimming shortened V by 5 bases and J by 3 bases, and 16 bases separated the two germline ends. This CDR3 region has 15 residues. In nucleotides, the CDR3 is TGTGCCAGCAGCCGTCGGGGGGGGGTGGACTATGGCTACACCTTC. It is translated as CASSRRGGVDYGYTF. Complete variable domain (other parts from reference TRBV7-3 and TRBJ1-2): GAGVSQTPSNKVTEKGKYVELRCDPISGHTALYWYRQSLGQGPEFLIYFQGTGAADDSGLPNDRFFAVRPEGSVSTLKIQRTERGDSAVYLCASSRRGGVDYGYTFGSGTRLTVV.

The gene calls are TRBV20-1 and TRBJ2-1, with 9 bases identical to TRBD2. CDR1 and CDR2 from the germline V gene are DFQATT and SNEGSKA (reference sequence). The CDR3 runs 14 residues. The V segment lost 0 bases and the J segment 6 bases; nucleotides outside the gene matches: 3. The CDR3 sequence is CSARDGTSFNEQFF. CDR3 nucleotide sequence: TGCAGTGCTAGAGATGGGACTAGCTTCAATGAGCAGTTCTTC.

Concerning this clonotype itself: Since a much larger clone is just one base distant, this may be a read error. This CDR3 fails to terminate in the conserved phenylalanine or tryptophan, so it likely reflects a read error. This chain uses TRBV28 with TRBJ1-5, with D possibly being TRBD1 (5 bases). The ends were cut back, 2 bases at V and 4 bases at J, with 9 bases in the middle. CDR1 and CDR2 (germline): MDHEN, SYDVKM. There are 14 residues in the CDR3. The chain's CDR3 is CASSLRAGNQPQHS. In DNA form, the CDR3 reads TGTGCCAGCAGTTTAAGGGCAGGGAATCAGCCCCAGCATTCT.

This clonotype came up many times. The chain combines TRBV15 with TRBJ1-2; TRBD1 agrees at 8 bases. The trim removed 1 base at V and 5 bases at J, leaving 3 bases unmatched. Germline CDR1 is LNHNV and CDR2 is YYDKDF (reference sequence). CDR3 size: 14 residues. The CDR3 is CATSRGTGWYGYTF. The CDR3 coding sequence is TGTGCCACCAGCAGAGGGACAGGGTGGTATGGCTACACCTTC.

The chain employs TRBV5-5 and TRBJ2-7, with 11 bases matching TRBD2. The germline V gene encodes CDR1 SGHKS and CDR2 YYEKEE (reference sequence). Trimming cost V 8 bases and J 2 bases; bases outside gene matches: 9. The CDR3 covers 15 residues. The CDR3 sequence: CARPSGTSGTYEQYF. The CDR3 bases are TGTGCCAGACCTTCCGGGACTAGCGGAACCTACGAGCAGTACTTC.

The genes are TRBV12-5 and TRBJ2-7; 7 nucleotides agree with TRBD1. The CDR3 is 22 amino acids. V lost 1 base to trimming and J lost 4 bases; unmatched junction nucleotides: 28. Germline V gene data show CDR1 as LGHNT and CDR2 as FRNRAP. CDR3 amino acids: CASGLARTGEIPIHPTSYEQYF. Here the CDR3 DNA reads TGTGCTAGTGGTTTGGCCCGGACAGGAGAAATCCCGATCCACCCCACATCATACGAGCAGTACTTC.

This clonotype was counted ten times or more. J is TRBJ2-7 and V is TRBV12-3 or TRBV12-4; D may be TRBD2 (5 bases). This CDR3 spans 14 amino acids. Trimming removed 4 bases at V and 5 bases at J, with 15 bases between. The CDR3 is CASSSRVERHEQYF. The CDR3 coding sequence is TGTGCCAGCAGTTCGAGGGTCGAAAGGCACGAGCAGTACTTC.

Only a few counts were recorded for this clonotype. The V call is TRBV6-2 or TRBV6-3, the J call TRBJ2-7; 7 nucleotides match TRBD2. Germline loops: CDR1 MNHEY, CDR2 SVGEGT. Trimming at V came to 5 bases and at J to 6 bases, leaving 10 bases not matched to a gene. The CDR3 covers 14 residues. The chain's CDR3 is CASSALTGGTEQYF. For the CDR3, the DNA is TGTGCCAGCAGTGCCCTAACCGGGGGGACCGAGCAGTACTTC.

This clonotype has just a few counts. This chain joins TRBV12-3 or TRBV12-4 and TRBJ2-5; D assignment may be TRBD1 or TRBD2 (5 bases each). Trimming stripped 3 bases from V and 4 bases from J, with 21 bases between. This CDR3 region has 17 residues. CDR3 sequence (DNA): TGTGCCAGCAGTTTGAAGTTCAGGGACCCAATTAGAGAGACCCAGTACTTC. As protein: CASSLKFRDPIRETQYF.

This clonotype has a handful of counts. The chain joins TRBV4-1 to TRBJ2-2; 7 bases align to TRBD2. The CDR3 is made up of 16 amino acids. V trimming: 2 bases; J trimming: 4 bases; junction bases outside the gene matches: 7. In germline, CDR1 is MGHRA, CDR2 YSYEKL. The CDR3 sequence: CASSQPTTSSTGELFF. As DNA, the CDR3 is TGCGCCAGCAGCCAACCCACGACTAGCAGCACCGGGGAGCTGTTTTTT.

As to this clonotype: Being one base from a much bigger clone, this may be a read error. This is likely a read error, given that the CDR3 carries no conserved phenylalanine or tryptophan at its end. The rearrangement links TRBV12-3 or TRBV12-4 to TRBJ2-7, with D possibly matching TRBD2 (6 bases). The length of the CDR3 is 13 residues. The V gene lost 5 bases and the J gene lost 4 bases, with 12 bases spanning the gap. The CDR3 protein is CASSVLATYEQYL. The CDR3 coding sequence is TGTGCCAGCAGTGTACTAGCTACATACGAGCAGTACCTC.

The gene calls are TRBV18 and TRBJ1-1, with unresolved D. V was pared by 6 bases and J by 6 bases, with 14 bases between. Looked up from germline, CDR1 is KGHSH and CDR2 is LQKENI. The length of the CDR3 is 13 residues. The CDR3 region is CASSDARHAEAFF. The CDR3 region has the DNA TGTGCCAGCTCTGACGCCCGACACGCTGAAGCTTTCTTT.